A single sample gave rise to the 12 T cell receptor beta chains below, sequenced in a study of T cells expressing NK-cell markers. One entry per CDR3 protein, without DNA, is what TCRdb gives after re-calling the 5' RACE reads. The data show roughly 180,000 distinct CDR3 sequences, and the top ten clones hold under 20%. Sequences were obtained from blood T cells: a sorted CD56 or NKG2C T cell subset, CD4+ or CD8+ T cells, or bulk PBMC T cells (not recorded which). These receptors were obtained from a woman aged 18 to 75 in good health.

The CDR3 sequence is CASSLGTGEKLFF. The chain combines TRBV7-3 with TRBJ1-4; TCRdb lists TRBD1, though no DNA is available to test this call. The CDR3 runs 13 residues. Germline V gives CDR1 SGHTA, CDR2 FQGTGA.

This chain uses TRBV12-3 or TRBV12-4 with TRBJ2-7; TCRdb outputs TRBD1, but without DNA this stays unchecked. This CDR3 comprises 14 residues. This CDR3 is CASRHRDRPYEQYF.

The chain employs TRBV3-1 and TRBJ1-5; TCRdb's D call, TRBD1, is unchecked because there is no DNA. Germline V lookup: CDR1 LGHDT, CDR2 YNNKEL (reference sequence). The length of the CDR3 is 12 residues. CDR3 in amino acids: CASSQTTGPQHF.

The rearrangement joins TRBV6-1 to TRBJ2-1; there is no DNA to check the TCRdb D call of TRBD1. The germline V gene has CDR1 MNHNS and CDR2 SASEGT. The CDR3 consists of 17 residues. The CDR3 here is CASSQTQGGGSYNEQFF.

The rearrangement joins TRBV27 to TRBJ2-7; without DNA, the TCRdb call of TRBD1 cannot be checked. From germline, CDR1 is MNHEY and CDR2 SMNVEV (reference sequence). The CDR3 has 14 residues. The CDR3 protein is CASMPHRDSNEQYF.

The chain employs TRBV12-3 or TRBV12-4 and TRBJ1-1; the TRBD1 assignment by TCRdb is unverifiable without DNA. The CDR3 totals 14 residues. CDR3 sequence reads: CASSPGTGPVKAFF.

The V gene is TRBV20-1, the J gene TRBJ2-3; lacking DNA, the TRBD1 call made by TCRdb goes unchecked. CDR3 length equals 17 residues. CDR1 DFQATT and CDR2 SNEGSKA come from the germline V gene (reference sequence). CDR3: CSARDRGGGTSTDTQYF.

V usage is TRBV2 and J usage is TRBJ1-6; as DNA is missing, the TRBD1 call by TCRdb cannot be tested. Germline CDR1 SNHLY, CDR2 FYNNEI. The CDR3 has 16 residues. CDR3 sequence: CASGTPRQRGESPLHF.

This chain uses TRBV7-6 with TRBJ1-3; TCRdb names TRBD1, which stays unverified in the absence of DNA. The CDR3 runs 15 residues. Germline V gives CDR1 SGHVS, CDR2 FNYEAQ. This chain's CDR3 is CASSPESGSGNTIYF.

The genes are TRBV7-2 and TRBJ1-1; there is no DNA to check the TCRdb D call of TRBD1. CDR3 length: 14 residues. Germline V CDR1 and CDR2: SGHTA, FQGNSA. The CDR3 spells CASSRPGQYTEAFF.

V and J are TRBV7-6 and TRBJ1-4. CDR1 and CDR2 (germline): SGHVS, FNYEAQ. The CDR3 is 16 amino acids. The CDR3: CASSFYSNPAGEKLFF.

J is TRBJ2-2 and V is TRBV7-3; as DNA is missing, the TRBD2 call by TCRdb cannot be tested. The CDR3 length is 15 residues. Germline CDR1 SGHTA, CDR2 FQGTGA. The CDR3 reads CASSPGGGNSGELFF. Filled out from reference TRBV7-3 and TRBJ2-2, the complete variable domain reads GAGVSQTPSNKVTEKGKYVELRCDPISGHTALYWYRQSLGQGPEFLIYFQGTGAADDSGLPNDRFFAVRPEGSVSTLKIQRTERGDSAVYLCASSPGGGNSGELFFGEGSRLTVL.